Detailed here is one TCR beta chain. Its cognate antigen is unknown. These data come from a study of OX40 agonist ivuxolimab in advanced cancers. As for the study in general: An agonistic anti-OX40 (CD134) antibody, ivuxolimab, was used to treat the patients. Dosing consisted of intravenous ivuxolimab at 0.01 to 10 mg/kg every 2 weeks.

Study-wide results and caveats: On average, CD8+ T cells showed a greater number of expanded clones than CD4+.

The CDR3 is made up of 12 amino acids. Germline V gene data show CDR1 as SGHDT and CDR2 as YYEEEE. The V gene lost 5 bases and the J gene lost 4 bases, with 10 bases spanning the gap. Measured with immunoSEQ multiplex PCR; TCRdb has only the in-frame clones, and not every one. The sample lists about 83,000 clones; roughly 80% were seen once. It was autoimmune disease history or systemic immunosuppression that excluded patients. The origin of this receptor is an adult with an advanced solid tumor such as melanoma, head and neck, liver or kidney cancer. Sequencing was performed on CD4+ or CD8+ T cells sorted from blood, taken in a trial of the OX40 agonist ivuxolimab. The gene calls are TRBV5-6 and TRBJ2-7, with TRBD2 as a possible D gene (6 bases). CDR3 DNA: TGTGCCAGCAGACGTCGGGAGTACGAGCAGTACTTC. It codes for CASRRREYEQYF.